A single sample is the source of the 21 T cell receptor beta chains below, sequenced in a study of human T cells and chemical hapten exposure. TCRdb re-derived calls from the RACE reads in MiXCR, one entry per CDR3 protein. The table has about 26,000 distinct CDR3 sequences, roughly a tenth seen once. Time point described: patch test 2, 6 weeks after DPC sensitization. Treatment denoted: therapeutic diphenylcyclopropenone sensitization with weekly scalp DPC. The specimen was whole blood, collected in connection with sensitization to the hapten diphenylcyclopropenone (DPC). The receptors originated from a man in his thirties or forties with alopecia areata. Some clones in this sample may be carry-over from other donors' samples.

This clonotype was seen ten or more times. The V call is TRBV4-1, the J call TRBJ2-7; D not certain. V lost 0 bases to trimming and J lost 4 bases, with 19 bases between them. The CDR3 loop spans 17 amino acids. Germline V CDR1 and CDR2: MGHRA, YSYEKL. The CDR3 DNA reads TGCGCCAGCAGCCAAGACGCGATCTCTTTAATGGGGTACGAGCAGTACTTC. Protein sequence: CASSQDAISLMGYEQYF.

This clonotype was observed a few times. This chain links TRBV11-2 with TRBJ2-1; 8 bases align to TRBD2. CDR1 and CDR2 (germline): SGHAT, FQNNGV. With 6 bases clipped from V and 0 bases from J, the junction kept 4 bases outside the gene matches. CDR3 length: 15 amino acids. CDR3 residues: CASRVSGNSYNEQFF. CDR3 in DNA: TGTGCCAGCAGAGTTAGCGGGAACTCCTACAATGAGCAGTTCTTC.

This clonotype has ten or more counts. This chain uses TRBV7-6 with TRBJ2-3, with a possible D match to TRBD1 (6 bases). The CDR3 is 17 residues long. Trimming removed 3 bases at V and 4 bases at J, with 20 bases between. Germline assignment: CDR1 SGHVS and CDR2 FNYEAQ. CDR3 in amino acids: CASSLERNRVAADTQYF. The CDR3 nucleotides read TGTGCCAGCAGCTTGGAGAGAAACAGGGTCGCAGCAGATACGCAGTATTTT.

DNA for the CDR3: TGCAGTGCTCCAGCGGGAGACACCTACGAGCAGTACTTC. Encoded protein: CSAPAGDTYEQYF. The rearrangement joins TRBV20-1 to TRBJ2-7; 8 nucleotides line up with TRBD2. The CDR3 consists of 13 residues. V trimming: 5 bases; J trimming: 2 bases; junction bases outside the gene matches: 5. CDR1 and CDR2 (germline): DFQATT, SNEGSKA (reference sequence).

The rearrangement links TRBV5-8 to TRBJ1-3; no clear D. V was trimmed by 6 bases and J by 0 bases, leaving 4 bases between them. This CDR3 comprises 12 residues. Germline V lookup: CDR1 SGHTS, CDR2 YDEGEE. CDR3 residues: CASTFSGNTIYF. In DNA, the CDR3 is TGTGCCAGCACATTCTCTGGAAACACCATATATTTT.

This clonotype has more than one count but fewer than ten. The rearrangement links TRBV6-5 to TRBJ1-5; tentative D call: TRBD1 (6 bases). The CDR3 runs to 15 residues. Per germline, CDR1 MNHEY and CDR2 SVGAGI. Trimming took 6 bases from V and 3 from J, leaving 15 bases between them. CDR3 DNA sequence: TGTGCCAGCAGCGTGACAGGAAGCTACAATCAGCCCCAGCATTTT. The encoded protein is CASSVTGSYNQPQHF.

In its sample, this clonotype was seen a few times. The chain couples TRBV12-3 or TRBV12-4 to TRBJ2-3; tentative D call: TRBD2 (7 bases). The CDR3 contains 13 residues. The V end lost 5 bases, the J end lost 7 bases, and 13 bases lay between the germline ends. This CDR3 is CASSLVGGHTQYF. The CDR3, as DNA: TGTGCCAGCAGTCTCGTCGGGGGGCATACGCAGTATTTT.

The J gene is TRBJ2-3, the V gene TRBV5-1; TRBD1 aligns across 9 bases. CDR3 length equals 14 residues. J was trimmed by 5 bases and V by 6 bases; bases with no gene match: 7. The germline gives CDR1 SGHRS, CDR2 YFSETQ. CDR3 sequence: CASTIQGAGDTQYF. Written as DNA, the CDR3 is TGCGCCAGCACTATACAGGGGGCCGGAGATACGCAGTATTTT.

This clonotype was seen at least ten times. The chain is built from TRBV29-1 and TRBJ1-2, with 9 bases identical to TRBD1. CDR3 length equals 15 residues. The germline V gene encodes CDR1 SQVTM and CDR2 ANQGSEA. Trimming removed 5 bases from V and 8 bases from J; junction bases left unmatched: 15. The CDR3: CSVQLDGQGIGGYTF. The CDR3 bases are TGCAGCGTTCAACTGGACGGACAGGGGATCGGCGGCTACACCTTC.

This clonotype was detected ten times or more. The CDR3: CASSYRVDEQYF. The CDR3 nucleotides are TGTGCCAGCAGTTACAGGGTCGACGAGCAGTACTTC. The genes are TRBV6-2 or TRBV6-3 and TRBJ2-7; no definite D call. Trimming removed 2 bases from V and 5 bases from J, with 7 bases in between. The V gene's germline CDR1 is MNHEY and CDR2 SVGEGT. The CDR3 totals 12 residues.

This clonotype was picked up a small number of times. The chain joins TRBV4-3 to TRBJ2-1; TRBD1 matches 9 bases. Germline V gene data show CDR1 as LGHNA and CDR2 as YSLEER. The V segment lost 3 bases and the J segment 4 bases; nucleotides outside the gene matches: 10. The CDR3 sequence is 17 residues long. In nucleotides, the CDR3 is TGCGCCAGCAGCCACGTCAGGGACAGGGACTTTTACAATGAGCAGTTCTTC. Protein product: CASSHVRDRDFYNEQFF.

This CDR3 is CATRDRVTGELFF. The CDR3 nucleotides read TGTGCCACCAGGGACAGGGTCACCGGGGAGCTGTTTTTT. The J gene is TRBJ2-2, the V gene TRBV24-1, with 8 bases that match TRBD1. The junction had 1 base not matched to a gene; V was cut back by 7 bases and J by 4 bases. The CDR3 has 13 amino acids. Germline V gene data show CDR1 as KGHDR and CDR2 as SFDVKD.

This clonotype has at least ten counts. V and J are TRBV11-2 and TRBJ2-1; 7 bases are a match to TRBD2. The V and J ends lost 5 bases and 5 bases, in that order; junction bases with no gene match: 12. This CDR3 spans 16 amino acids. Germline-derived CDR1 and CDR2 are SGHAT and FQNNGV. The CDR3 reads CASSAHAGVQDNEQFF. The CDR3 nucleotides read TGTGCCAGCAGCGCCCACGCGGGAGTTCAAGACAATGAGCAGTTCTTC. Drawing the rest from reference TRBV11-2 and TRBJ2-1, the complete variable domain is EAGVAQSPRYKIIEKRQSVAFWCNPISGHATLYWYQQILGQGPKLLIQFQNNGVVDDSQLPKDRFSAERLKGVDSTLKIQPAKLEDSAVYLCASSAHAGVQDNEQFFGPGTRLTVL.

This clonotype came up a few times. The CDR3 loop is CASGTADTQYF. The CDR3 DNA reads TGTGCCAGCGGAACGGCAGATACGCAGTATTTT. The gene calls are TRBV12-3 or TRBV12-4 and TRBJ2-3; D not certain. The ends were cut back, 8 bases at V and 4 bases at J, with 7 bases in the middle. The CDR3 contains 11 residues.

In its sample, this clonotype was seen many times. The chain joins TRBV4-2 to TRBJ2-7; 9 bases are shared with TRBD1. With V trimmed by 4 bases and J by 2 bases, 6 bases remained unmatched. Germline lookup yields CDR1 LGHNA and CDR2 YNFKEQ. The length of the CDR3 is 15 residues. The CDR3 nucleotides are TGTGCCAGCAGCCTGTCTTGGGACAGGGCCTACGAGCAGTACTTC. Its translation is CASSLSWDRAYEQYF.

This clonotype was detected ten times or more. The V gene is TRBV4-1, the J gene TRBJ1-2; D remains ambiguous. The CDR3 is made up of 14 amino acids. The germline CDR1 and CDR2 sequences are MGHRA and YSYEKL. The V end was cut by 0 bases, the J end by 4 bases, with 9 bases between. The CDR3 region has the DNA TGCGCCAGCAGCCAAGAACCGGCTACCTATGGCTACACCTTC. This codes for CASSQEPATYGYTF.

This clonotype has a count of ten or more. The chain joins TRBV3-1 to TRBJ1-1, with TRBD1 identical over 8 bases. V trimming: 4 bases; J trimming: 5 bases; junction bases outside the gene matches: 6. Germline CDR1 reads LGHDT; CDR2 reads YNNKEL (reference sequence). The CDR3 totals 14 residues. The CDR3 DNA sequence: TGTGCCAGCAGCCCCAGGGGGCGCGGGACTGAAGCTTTCTTT. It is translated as CASSPRGRGTEAFF.

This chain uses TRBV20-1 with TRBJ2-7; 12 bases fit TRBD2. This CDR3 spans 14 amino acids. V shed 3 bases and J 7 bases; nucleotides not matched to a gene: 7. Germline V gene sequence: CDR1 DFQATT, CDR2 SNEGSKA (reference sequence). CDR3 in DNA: TGCAGTGCTAGGGAACTAGCGGGGGGCGAAGAGCAGTACTTC. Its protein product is CSARELAGGEEQYF.

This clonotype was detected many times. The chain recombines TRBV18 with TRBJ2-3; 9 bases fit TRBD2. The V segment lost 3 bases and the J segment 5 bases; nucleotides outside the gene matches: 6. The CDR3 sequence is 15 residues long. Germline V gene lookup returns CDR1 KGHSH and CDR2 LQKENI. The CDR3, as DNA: TGTGCCAGCTCACCTGAGGCGGGGGGGCAAGATACGCAGTATTTT. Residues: CASSPEAGGQDTQYF.

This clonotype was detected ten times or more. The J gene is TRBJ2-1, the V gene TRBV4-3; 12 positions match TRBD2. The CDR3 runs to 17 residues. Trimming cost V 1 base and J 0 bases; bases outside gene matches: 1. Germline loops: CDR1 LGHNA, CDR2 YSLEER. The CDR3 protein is CASSQASGGASYNEQFF. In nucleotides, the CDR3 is TGCGCCAGCAGCCAAGCTAGCGGGGGGGCCTCCTACAATGAGCAGTTCTTC.

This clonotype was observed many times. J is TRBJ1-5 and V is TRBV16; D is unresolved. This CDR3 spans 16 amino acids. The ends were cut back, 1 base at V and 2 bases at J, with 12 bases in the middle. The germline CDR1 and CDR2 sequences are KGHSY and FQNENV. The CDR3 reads CASSQFAMGGNQPQHF. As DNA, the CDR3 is TGTGCCAGCAGCCAATTTGCGATGGGTGGCAATCAGCCCCAGCATTTT.